This TCR beta chain was recovered during a study of regulatory T cells in long-lasting Graves disease. Germline CDR1 is SGHDN and CDR2 is FVKESK. Deletions cut 1 base from V and 2 bases from J, with 11 bases between. The CDR3 has 15 amino acids. To make TCR beta libraries, researchers used iRepertoire HTBI primers and Arm-PCR of CDR3 regions. Each CDR3 protein is one row after TCRdb ran MiXCR on the multiplex PCR reads. The table includes hundreds of thousands of distinct CDR3 sequences, around 17% detected once. The time point is: newly diagnosed GD, antithyroid drugs for less than 3 months. Extracted PBMC RNA gave rise to the TCR library. Clinicians diagnosed Graves' disease using American Thyroid Association guidelines. A blood draw put about 10 milliliters of peripheral blood into EDTA tubes. The sample was also linked to a second study, of T cells in Graves' hyperthyroidism and ophthalmopathy. Per that paper: Patients with uncontrolled infections, other autoimmune diseases, pregnancy or lactation were excluded.

The sample was peripheral blood mononuclear cells (PBMCs), taken at new diagnosis, from a patient treated with antithyroid drugs. The V gene is TRBV14, the J gene TRBJ1-1, with D possibly matching TRBD1 (5 bases). This clonotype originated in a woman in her twenties or thirties with Graves disease. CDR3 coding DNA: TGTGCCAGCAGCCAAGTTCAGGGCCGAAACACTGAAGCTTTCTTT. This sequence encodes CASSQVQGRNTEAFF.